This entry lists 18 T cell receptor beta chains sequenced from one sample in a study of blood T cell repertoires in COVID-19 (dated by TCRdb to the early 2020s). Libraries were built with the immunoSEQ multiplex PCR assay. The table comes from immuneACCESS by way of TCRdb, which keeps in-frame sequences with V and J called. Part of the clones is missing from these tables; in studies checked, under half for an unresolved V gene and the rest for unknown reasons. The sample table shows over 50,000 clones, and approximately 81% are seen once. The ten biggest clones cover 2.6% of the sample. Sequencing was carried out using peripheral blood. The receptors here all came from a man in his fifties with acute or convalescent COVID-19.

V and J are TRBV7-9 and TRBJ2-5; TRBD2 aligns across 10 bases. V gave up 8 bases and J gave up 9 bases; unmatched junction bases: 9. CDR1 and CDR2 (germline): SEHNR, FQNEAQ (reference sequence). The length of the CDR3 is 13 residues. CDR3: CASGGLAPGPQYF. The DNA for the CDR3 is TGTGCCAGCGGGGGACTAGCGCCTGGTCCCCAGTACTTC.

The chain has TRBV7-2 and TRBJ2-7; TRBD1 matches at 7 bases. V trimming: 4 bases; J trimming: 3 bases; junction bases outside the gene matches: 3. The CDR3 consists of 13 residues. Per the germline V gene, CDR1 is SGHTA and CDR2 is FQGNSA. CDR3 residues: CASSSGQIYEQYF. The CDR3 DNA is TGTGCCAGCAGCTCGGGACAGATCTACGAGCAGTACTTC.

The chain joins TRBV11-3 to TRBJ2-5; D is unclear. The V end was cut by 5 bases, the J end by 2 bases, with 21 bases between. The length of the CDR3 is 17 residues. Germline lookup yields CDR1 SGHNT and CDR2 YENEEA. The CDR3 DNA is TGTGCCAGCAGCCTCTCCCGACCGGCGGCCCCACAAGAGACCCAGTACTTC. This sequence encodes CASSLSRPAAPQETQYF. Based on the CDR3 plus reference TRBV11-3 and TRBJ2-5, the full variable domain is EAGVVQSPRYKIIEKKQPVAFWCNPISGHNTLYWYLQNLGQGPELLIRYENEEAVDDSQLPKDRFSAERLKGVDSTLKIQPAELGDSAVYLCASSLSRPAAPQETQYFGPGTRLLVL.

V is TRBV13 and J is TRBJ1-5, with no clear D. The germline V gene has CDR1 PRHDT and CDR2 FYEKMQ (reference sequence). The length of the CDR3 is 13 residues. Trimming removed 3 bases at V and 5 bases at J, with 8 bases between. The CDR3 DNA is TGTGCCAGCAGCTTGGCAGGCGATCAGCCCCAGCATTTT. Its translation is CASSLAGDQPQHF.

CDR3 region: CASSTIGGQGSYEQYF. The CDR3 DNA reads TGTGCCAGCAGTACGATCGGTGGACAGGGGTCCTACGAGCAGTACTTC. This rearrangement joins TRBV7-9 to TRBJ2-7; 9 nucleotides agree with TRBD1. The CDR3 has 16 amino acids. Trimming cost V 6 bases and J 1 base; bases outside gene matches: 10. Germline-derived CDR1 and CDR2 are SEHNR and FQNEAQ (reference sequence).

This sequence joins TRBV6-5 and TRBJ2-7; a possible D gene is TRBD1 (5 bases). The CDR3 is 15 amino acids. V was cut by 0 bases and J by 6 bases, with 15 bases left in between. The germline gives CDR1 MNHEY, CDR2 SVGAGI. The CDR3 DNA reads TGTGCCAGCAGTTACTCGATCTCCCCAGGGCTCGAGCAGTACTTC. This gives the protein CASSYSISPGLEQYF.

The rearrangement joins TRBV5-1 to TRBJ2-3, with D perhaps TRBD2 (5 bases). V was shortened by 1 base and J by 2 bases, with 8 bases between the two germline ends. CDR1 is SGHRS, CDR2 YFSETQ, per germline. The CDR3 has 14 amino acids. The chain's CDR3 is CASSLQRPTDTQYF. CDR3 in DNA: TGCGCCAGCAGCTTGCAGCGGCCCACAGATACGCAGTATTTT.

This chain links TRBV24-1 with TRBJ1-1, with 8 bases lining up with TRBD1. Losses at the gene ends were 1 base for V and 1 base for J; bases not matched to a gene: 7. This CDR3 comprises 17 residues. Per germline, CDR1 KGHDR and CDR2 SFDVKD. CDR3 DNA: TGTGCCACCAGTGATTTCGCCAGGGGGCGGGCGAACACTGAAGCTTTCTTT. Residues: CATSDFARGRANTEAFF.

The rearrangement uses TRBV30 and TRBJ2-2; D is possibly TRBD2 (6 bases). Trimming took off 4 bases at V and 4 bases at J, with 19 bases between the two ends. The germline gives CDR1 GTSNPN, CDR2 SVGIG (reference sequence). The CDR3 has 16 amino acids. Here the CDR3 DNA reads TGTGCCTGGACCCCTAAGGTTTTCGGGGGCACCGGGGAGCTGTTTTTT. Translated, it gives CAWTPKVFGGTGELFF. Variable domain in full (rest from reference TRBV30 and TRBJ2-2): SQTIHQWPATLVQPVGSPLSLECTVEGTSNPNLYWYRQAAGRGLQLLFYSVGIGQISSEVPQNLSASRPQDRQFILSSKKLLLSDSGFYLCAWTPKVFGGTGELFFGEGSRLTVL.

The chain employs TRBV28 and TRBJ2-7; perhaps TRBD1 as D (6 bases). CDR1 is MDHEN, CDR2 SYDVKM, per germline. The CDR3 is 14 residues long. The ends were cut back, 4 bases at V and 4 bases at J, with 14 bases in the middle. CDR3 sequence reads: CASSSAGAMYEQYF. The CDR3 DNA follows: TGTGCCAGCAGTTCGGCAGGGGCAATGTACGAGCAGTACTTC.

This rearrangement joins TRBV7-6 to TRBJ2-6, with 7 positions matching TRBD1. J was trimmed by 4 bases and V by 5 bases; bases with no gene match: 11. Germline V gene data show CDR1 as SGHVS and CDR2 as FNYEAQ. This CDR3 spans 17 amino acids. CDR3 in DNA: TGTGCCAGCAGCCGAGGACAGGCTTATTCCGGGGCCAACGTCCTGACTTTC. Translating it yields CASSRGQAYSGANVLTF.

The gene calls are TRBV7-3 and TRBJ2-1; 8 bases fit TRBD2. The germline gives CDR1 SGHTA, CDR2 FQGTGA. This CDR3 has 15 amino acids. Unmatched junction bases numbered 4, after V lost 4 bases and J lost 2 bases. In DNA, the CDR3 is TGTGCCAGCAGCTCCAGCGGGAGTCCCTACAATGAGCAGTTCTTC. The encoded protein is CASSSSGSPYNEQFF.

This rearrangement joins TRBV29-1 to TRBJ2-7, with no clear D. V was trimmed by 1 base and J by 5 bases, leaving 9 bases between them. Germline V gene sequence: CDR1 SQVTM, CDR2 ANQGSEA. The length of the CDR3 is 12 residues. CDR3 loop: CSVEVTTDEQYF. The CDR3 nucleotides are TGCAGCGTTGAAGTTACCACAGACGAGCAGTACTTC.

This chain links TRBV21-1 with TRBJ2-2; TRBD1 reflects the table's D call only, with no check against the DNA. TRBV21-1 is flagged as a pseudogene. The CDR3 has 18 amino acids. The CDR3 reads CASSKAPEGAEKGGELFF. For the CDR3, the DNA is TGTGCCAGCAGCAAAGCCCCGGAGGGGGCCGAAAAGGGAGGGGAGCTGTTTTTT.

As DNA, the CDR3 is TGTGCCAGCATGTCCGCGGACACCTACAATGAGCAGTTCTTC. Protein sequence: CASMSADTYNEQFF. The rearrangement uses TRBV6-5 and TRBJ2-1; D may be TRBD1 (5 bases). Germline loops: CDR1 MNHEY, CDR2 SVGAGI. Trimming cost V 7 bases and J 2 bases, with 12 bases left between them. This CDR3 spans 14 amino acids.

CDR3 loop: CAIGHQPTGELFF. CDR3 nucleotide sequence: TGTGCCATCGGACACCAACCCACCGGGGAGCTGTTTTTT. The chain links TRBV6-5 to TRBJ2-2, with D tentatively TRBD1 (5 bases). The CDR3 has 13 residues. Germline V gives CDR1 MNHEY, CDR2 SVGAGI. V dropped 10 bases and J dropped 4 bases, with 13 bases sitting between them.

The genes are TRBV7-2 and TRBJ2-3; 10 bases map to TRBD2. Germline assignment: CDR1 SGHTA and CDR2 FQGNSA. Trimming removed 4 bases from V and 7 bases from J; junction bases left unmatched: 5. The CDR3 consists of 14 residues. The CDR3, as DNA: TGTGCCAGCAGCTCCCCGGGACTAGCGTATACGCAGTATTTT. It specifies CASSSPGLAYTQYF.

V is TRBV21-1 and J is TRBJ2-7; the table's TRBD2 call for D was not verified on the DNA. TRBV21-1 is designated a pseudogene. This CDR3 has 17 amino acids. CDR3 region: CASSKEGTSGSDYEQYF. The CDR3 region has the DNA TGTGCCAGCAGCAAAGAAGGGACTAGCGGTTCTGACTACGAGCAGTACTTC.